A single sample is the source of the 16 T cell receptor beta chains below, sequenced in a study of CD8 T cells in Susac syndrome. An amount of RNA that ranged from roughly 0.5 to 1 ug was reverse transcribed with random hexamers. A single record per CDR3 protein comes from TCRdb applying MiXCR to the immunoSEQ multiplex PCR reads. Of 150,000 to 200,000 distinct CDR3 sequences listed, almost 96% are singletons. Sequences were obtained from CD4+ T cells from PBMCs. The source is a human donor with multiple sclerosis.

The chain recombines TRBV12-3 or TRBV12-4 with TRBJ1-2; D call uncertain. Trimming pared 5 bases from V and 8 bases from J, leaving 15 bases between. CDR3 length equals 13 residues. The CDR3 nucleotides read TGTGCCAGCAGTCCGGGAATCCCGGCAGGCTACACCTTC. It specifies CASSPGIPAGYTF.

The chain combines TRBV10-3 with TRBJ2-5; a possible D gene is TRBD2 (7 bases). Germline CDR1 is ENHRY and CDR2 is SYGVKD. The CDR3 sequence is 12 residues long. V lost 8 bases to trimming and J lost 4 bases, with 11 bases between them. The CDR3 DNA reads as TGTGCCATCCGCGGGGGCCCAGAGACCCAGTACTTC. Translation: CAIRGGPETQYF.

The CDR3 nucleotides are TGTGCCAGCAGTGAGGGGGGCCTTTCCACAGATACGCAGTATTTT. Translating it yields CASSEGGLSTDTQYF. The V gene is TRBV2, the J gene TRBJ2-3; D tentatively fits TRBD1 or TRBD2 (6 bases each). The CDR3 has 15 amino acids. V gave up 3 bases and J gave up 2 bases, with 12 bases separating them. In germline, CDR1 is SNHLY, CDR2 FYNNEI.

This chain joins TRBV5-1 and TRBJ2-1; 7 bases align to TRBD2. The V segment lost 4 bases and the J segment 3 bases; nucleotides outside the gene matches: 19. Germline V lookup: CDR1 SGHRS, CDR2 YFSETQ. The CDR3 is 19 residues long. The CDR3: CASSEGRDGGVSLYNEQFF. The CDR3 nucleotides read TGCGCCAGCAGCGAGGGGAGGGACGGTGGCGTATCACTCTACAATGAGCAGTTCTTC.

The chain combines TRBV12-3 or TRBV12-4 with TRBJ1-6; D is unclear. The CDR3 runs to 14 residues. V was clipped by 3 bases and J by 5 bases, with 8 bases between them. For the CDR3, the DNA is TGTGCCAGCAGTTTTTCCACAGATAATTCACCCCTCCACTTT. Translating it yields CASSFSTDNSPLHF.

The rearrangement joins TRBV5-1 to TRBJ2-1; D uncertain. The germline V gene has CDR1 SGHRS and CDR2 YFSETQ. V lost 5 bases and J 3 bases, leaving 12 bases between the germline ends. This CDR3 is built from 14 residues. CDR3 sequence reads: CASSGRADYNEQFF. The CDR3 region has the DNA TGCGCCAGCAGTGGCCGGGCAGACTACAATGAGCAGTTCTTC. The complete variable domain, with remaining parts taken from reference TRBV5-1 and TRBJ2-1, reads KAGVTQTPRYLIKTRGQQVTLSCSPISGHRSVSWYQQTPGQGLQFLFEYFSETQRNKGNFPGRFSGRQFSNSRSEMNVSTLELGDSALYLCASSGRADYNEQFFGPGTRLTVL.

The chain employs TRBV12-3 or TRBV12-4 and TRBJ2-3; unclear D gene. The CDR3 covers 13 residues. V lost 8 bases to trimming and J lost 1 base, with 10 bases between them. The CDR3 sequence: CASSAAGTDTQYF. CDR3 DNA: TGTGCCAGCTCAGCCGCGGGCACAGATACGCAGTATTTT.

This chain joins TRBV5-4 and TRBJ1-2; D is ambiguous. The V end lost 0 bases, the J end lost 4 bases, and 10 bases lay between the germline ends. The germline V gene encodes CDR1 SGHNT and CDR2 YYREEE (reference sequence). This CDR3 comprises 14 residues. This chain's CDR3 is CASSLVAGLYGYTF. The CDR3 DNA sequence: TGTGCCAGCAGCTTGGTGGCAGGACTCTATGGCTACACCTTC. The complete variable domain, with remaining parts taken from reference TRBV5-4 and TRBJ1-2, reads ETGVTQSPTHLIKTRGQQVTLRCSSQSGHNTVSWYQQALGQGPQFIFQYYREEENGRGNFPPRFSGLQFPNYSSELNVNALELDDSALYLCASSLVAGLYGYTFGSGTRLTVV.

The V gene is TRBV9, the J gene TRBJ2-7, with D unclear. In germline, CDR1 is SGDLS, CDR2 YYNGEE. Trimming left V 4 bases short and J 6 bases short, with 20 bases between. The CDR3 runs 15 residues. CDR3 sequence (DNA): TGTGCCAGCAGCCCAGGCCCCGATCTACTGCGCGAGCAGTACTTC. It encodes CASSPGPDLLREQYF.

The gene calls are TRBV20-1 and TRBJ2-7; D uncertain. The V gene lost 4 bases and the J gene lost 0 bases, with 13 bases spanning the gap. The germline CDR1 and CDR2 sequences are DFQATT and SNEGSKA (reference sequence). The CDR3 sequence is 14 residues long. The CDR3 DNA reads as TGCAGTGCTAACATCCACTCGAGCTCCTACGAGCAGTACTTC. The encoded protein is CSANIHSSSYEQYF.

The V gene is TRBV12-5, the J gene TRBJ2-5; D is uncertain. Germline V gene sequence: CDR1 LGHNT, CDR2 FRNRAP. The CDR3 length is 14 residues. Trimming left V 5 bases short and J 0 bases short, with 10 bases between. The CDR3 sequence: CASGPTRDQETQYF. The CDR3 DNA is TGTGCTAGTGGTCCGACAAGGGACCAAGAGACCCAGTACTTC.

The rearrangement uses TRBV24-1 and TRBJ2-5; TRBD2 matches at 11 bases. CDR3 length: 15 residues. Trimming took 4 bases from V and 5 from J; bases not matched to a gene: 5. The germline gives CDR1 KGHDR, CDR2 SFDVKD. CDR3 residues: CATSESSGGSETQYF. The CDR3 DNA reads TGTGCCACCAGTGAGTCTAGCGGGGGGTCGGAGACCCAGTACTTC.

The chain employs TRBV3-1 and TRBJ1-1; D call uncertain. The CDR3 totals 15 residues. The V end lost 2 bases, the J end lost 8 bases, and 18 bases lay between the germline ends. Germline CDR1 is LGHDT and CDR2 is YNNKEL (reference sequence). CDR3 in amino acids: CASSQRLGRSLEAFF. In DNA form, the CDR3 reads TGTGCCAGCAGCCAACGGCTGGGGAGATCTTTAGAAGCTTTCTTT.

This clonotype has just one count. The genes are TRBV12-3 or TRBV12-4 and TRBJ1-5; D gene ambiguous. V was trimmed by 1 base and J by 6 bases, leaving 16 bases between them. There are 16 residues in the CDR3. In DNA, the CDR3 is TGTGCCAGCAGTTTAGATATCGGGGATACGGCTCAGCCCCAGCATTTT. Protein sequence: CASSLDIGDTAQPQHF.

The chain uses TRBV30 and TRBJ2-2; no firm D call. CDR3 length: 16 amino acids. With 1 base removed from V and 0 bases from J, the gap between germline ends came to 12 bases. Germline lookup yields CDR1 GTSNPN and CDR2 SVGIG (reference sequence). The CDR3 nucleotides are TGTGCCTGGAGTGCCCCACTGGCGGCGAACACCGGGGAGCTGTTTTTT. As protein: CAWSAPLAANTGELFF.

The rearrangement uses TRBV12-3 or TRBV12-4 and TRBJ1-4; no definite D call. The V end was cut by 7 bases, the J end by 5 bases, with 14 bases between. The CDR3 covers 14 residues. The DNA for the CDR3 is TGTGCCAGCAACCCCGCAGAAAACAATGAAAAACTGTTTTTT. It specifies CASNPAENNEKLFF.